This TCR beta chain was recovered during a study of T cells in Graves' hyperthyroidism and ophthalmopathy. Study-wide points: Most clonotypes expanded in thyroid above 0.001 were likewise present in blood.

The investigators amplified TCR beta CDR3 regions from RNA transcripts. A set of HTBI primers served as the primers for a first-round RT-PCR of the TCR CDR3. TCRdb processed the multiplex PCR reads anew with MiXCR; each CDR3 protein has one entry. The data contain 20,000 to 30,000 distinct CDR3 sequences, roughly 45% of them singletons. Note on this clonotype: Antigen: not known. It is likely a read error, because the conserved phenylalanine at the end of the CDR3 is missing. It is unclear where the CDR3 begins or ends on the DNA, so no DNA is shown, and the CDR3 is as TCRdb lists it.

In germline, CDR1 is SGHRS, CDR2 YFSETQ. The CDR3 comprises 15 residues, both ends counted. This receptor was identified in a woman in her thirties with Graves' hyperthyroidism. The rearrangement links TRBV5-1 to TRBJ1-1. The sequenced sample consisted of blood. CDR3 region: CASSFTGGGNTEALL.